This TCR beta chain was found in a study of blood T cell repertoires in COVID-19. Germline-derived CDR1 and CDR2 are MNHNS and SASEGT. The CDR3 sequence is 15 residues long. The trim removed 1 base at V and 0 bases at J, leaving 3 bases unmatched. Measured with immunoSEQ multiplex PCR; TCRdb has only the in-frame clones, and not every one. The profile shows about 240,000 clones, approximately 83% of them singletons. This clone was seen a few times. Sequencing was carried out using PBMCs or T cells enriched from blood (not recorded which). The gene calls are TRBV6-1 and TRBJ2-7, with 7 bases fitting TRBD2. The source of this sequence is a woman in her forties who had been exposed to COVID-19. The CDR3 region is CASSEGGGYSYEQYF. CDR3 sequence (DNA): TGTGCCAGCAGTGAAGGCGGGGGATACTCCTACGAGCAGTACTTC.